A single sample is the source of the 28 T cell receptor beta chains below, sequenced in a study of blood T cell repertoires in COVID-19. Measured with immunoSEQ multiplex PCR; TCRdb has only the in-frame clones, and not every one. The sample has 250,000 to 300,000 clones; more than 75% are singletons. The specimen sequenced was PBMCs or T cells enriched from blood (not recorded which). The receptors come from a woman aged 40-49 years with acute COVID-19.

The chain combines TRBV4-1 with TRBJ2-1, with TRBD1 identical over 9 bases. The CDR3 contains 16 residues. Germline V gene data show CDR1 as MGHRA and CDR2 as YSYEKL. V dropped 1 base and J dropped 3; count of bases not matched to a gene: 4. The CDR3 reads CASSQAGQGLYNEQFF. In nucleotides, the CDR3 is TGCGCCAGCAGCCAAGCGGGACAGGGCCTCTACAATGAGCAGTTCTTC.

The chain recombines TRBV24-1 with TRBJ2-2, with TRBD2 matching over 11 bases. The CDR3 spans 14 residues. J gave up 4 bases and V 7 bases, and 1 base lay outside the gene matches. Germline assignment: CDR1 KGHDR and CDR2 SFDVKD. The CDR3, as DNA: TGTGCCACCAGCACTAGCGGGGGCACCGGGGAGCTGTTTTTT. Translated, it gives CATSTSGGTGELFF.

The chain is built from TRBV4-1 and TRBJ1-3, with TRBD1 as a possible D gene (5 bases). This CDR3 has 15 amino acids. The V gene's germline CDR1 is MGHRA and CDR2 YSYEKL. The germline V and J ends were trimmed by 0 bases and 8 bases, with 14 bases remaining between them. CDR3 sequence reads: CASSQDAGYRDTIYF. Here the CDR3 DNA reads TGCGCCAGCAGCCAAGATGCAGGGTATCGAGACACCATATATTTT.

The chain employs TRBV2 and TRBJ2-5; perhaps TRBD1 as D (6 bases). The CDR3 has 14 residues. Germline CDR1 reads SNHLY; CDR2 reads FYNNEI. Between the trimmed V and J ends, which lost 6 bases and 2 bases, there was a span of 13 bases. CDR3 region: CASSVQGRQETQYF. The CDR3 nucleotides read TGTGCCAGCAGCGTGCAGGGGCGACAAGAGACCCAGTACTTC.

Here the CDR3 reads CASSLSIREGAVEGYTF. CDR3 nucleotide sequence: TGTGCCAGCAGTTTATCGATAAGGGAGGGAGCAGTGGAAGGCTACACCTTC. V and J are TRBV27 and TRBJ1-2; D call uncertain. V lost 0 bases and J 8 bases, leaving 22 bases between the germline ends. The CDR3 runs 17 residues. CDR1 and CDR2 (germline): MNHEY, SMNVEV (reference sequence).

The chain joins TRBV7-2 to TRBJ1-6; a possible D gene is TRBD1 (5 bases). CDR1 is SGHTA, CDR2 FQGNSA, per germline. The V end was cut by 5 bases, the J end by 5 bases, with 10 bases between. This CDR3 comprises 14 residues. The CDR3, as DNA: TGTGCCAGCAGCGTGCGGGGCAATAATTCACCCCTCCACTTT. This codes for CASSVRGNNSPLHF.

V usage is TRBV7-3 and J usage is TRBJ2-5; weak D call: TRBD2 (6 bases). The V end lost 4 bases, the J end lost 9 bases, and 18 bases lay between the germline ends. The CDR3 extends over 14 amino acids. Germline V lookup: CDR1 SGHTA, CDR2 FQGTGA. The CDR3 sequence is CASSSGLEGTPQYF. CDR3 DNA: TGTGCCAGCAGCTCGGGACTGGAGGGGACGCCCCAGTACTTC.

The chain joins TRBV7-3 to TRBJ1-3; TRBD1 aligns across 7 bases. The ends lost 5 bases at V and 4 bases at J; junction bases unmatched: 8. This CDR3 has 15 amino acids. Germline V gives CDR1 SGHTA, CDR2 FQGTGA. CDR3 DNA sequence: TGTGCCAGCAGCCTCGGGGCAGGGGGAGGAAACACCATATATTTT. Translated, it gives CASSLGAGGGNTIYF. Full variable domain (rest looked up from reference TRBV7-3 and TRBJ1-3): GAGVSQTPSNKVTEKGKYVELRCDPISGHTALYWYRQSLGQGPEFLIYFQGTGAADDSGLPNDRFFAVRPEGSVSTLKIQRTERGDSAVYLCASSLGAGGGNTIYFGEGSWLTVV.

With regard to this clone: One end of the junction does not line up with germline, which may come from a read error. The chain carries TRBV2 and TRBJ1-5; D is possibly TRBD1 (6 bases). Per germline, CDR1 SNHLY and CDR2 FYNNEI. CDR3 length: 15 residues. CDR3 sequence: CVSSEEGDSNQPQHF. The DNA of the CDR3 is TGTGTCAGCAGTGAAGAGGGGGATAGCAATCAGCCCCAGCATTTT.

This clone turned up a few times. CDR3 sequence reads: CASSVPQGAQPQHF. CDR3 in DNA: TGTGCCAGTAGTGTCCCACAGGGGGCCCAGCCCCAGCATTTT. The V and J genes are TRBV19 and TRBJ1-5; 9 nucleotides match TRBD1. CDR1 is LNHDA and CDR2 is SQIVND in the germline V gene (reference sequence). This CDR3 region has 14 residues. V was pared by 5 bases and J by 7 bases, with 6 bases of the junction left unmatched.

This chain joins TRBV5-1 and TRBJ2-1, with 8 bases matching TRBD2. The CDR3 loop spans 16 amino acids. Losses at the gene ends were 0 bases for V and 3 bases for J; bases not matched to a gene: 5. CDR1 and CDR2 from the germline V gene are SGHRS and YFSETQ. CDR3 sequence reads: CASSLELAGGYNEQFF. The CDR3 DNA is TGCGCCAGCAGCTTGGAGCTGGCGGGAGGCTACAATGAGCAGTTCTTC.

This clone was counted a few times. The chain has TRBV4-1 and TRBJ1-4, with a possible D match to TRBD1 (5 bases). Germline V gene sequence: CDR1 MGHRA, CDR2 YSYEKL. The CDR3 sequence is 15 residues long. V lost 1 base to trimming and J lost 12 bases, with 18 bases between them. This CDR3 reads CASSQAEWGDGELFF. The CDR3 DNA is TGCGCCAGCAGCCAAGCTGAATGGGGGGATGGGGAACTGTTTTTT.

The chain couples TRBV5-1 to TRBJ2-2, with 9 bases aligning to TRBD2. Germline V gene lookup returns CDR1 SGHRS and CDR2 YFSETQ. J was trimmed by 4 bases and V by 3 bases; bases with no gene match: 4. The CDR3 spans 15 residues. The CDR3 DNA reads TGCGCCAGCAGCTCTATGACTAGCGGCACCGGGGAGCTGTTTTTT. This sequence encodes CASSSMTSGTGELFF.

The V call is TRBV27, the J call TRBJ2-1; D is possibly TRBD1 (5 bases). Trimming shortened V by 2 bases and J by 2 bases, and 7 bases separated the two germline ends. The germline V gene encodes CDR1 MNHEY and CDR2 SMNVEV (reference sequence). This CDR3 region has 14 residues. The CDR3 loop reads CASSLQGPYNEQFF. The CDR3 DNA follows: TGTGCCAGCAGTTTACAGGGCCCCTACAATGAGCAGTTCTTC.

As for this clone: The germline gene is not matched at one end of the junction; a read error may be the cause. The gene calls are TRBV20-1 and TRBJ2-1, with 7 nucleotides matching TRBD2. Germline assignment: CDR1 DFQATT and CDR2 SNEGSKA (reference sequence). The CDR3 runs 12 residues. The CDR3, as DNA: TGCAGTGCTAGTTCATATGCGGGGGTAGAGCTCTTC. Its translation is CSASSYAGVELF.

The V and J genes are TRBV29-1 and TRBJ2-4, with 7 bases aligning to TRBD1. The CDR3 has 13 residues. Germline-derived CDR1 and CDR2 are SQVTM and ANQGSEA. The J segment lost 2 bases and the V segment lost 6 bases, leaving 4 bases of the junction unmatched. CDR3 loop: CSVRQGSKNIQYF. The CDR3 DNA reads as TGCAGCGTGAGACAGGGCTCCAAAAACATTCAGTACTTC.

The chain combines TRBV27 with TRBJ2-3; the match to TRBD1 covers 7 bases. Germline CDR1 reads MNHEY; CDR2 reads SMNVEV (reference sequence). Trimming at V came to 5 bases and at J to 4 bases, leaving 9 bases not matched to a gene. The CDR3 spans 15 residues. CDR3: CASSPQDRLADTQYF. CDR3 coding DNA: TGTGCCAGCAGTCCCCAGGACAGGTTGGCAGATACGCAGTATTTT.

The CDR3 DNA reads as TGTGCCAGCAGTGACCTGGGACACTCTAGCAATCAGCCCCAGCATTTT. Translation gives CASSDLGHSSNQPQHF. The rearrangement joins TRBV6-4 to TRBJ1-5; D possibly corresponds to TRBD1 (6 bases). The germline gives CDR1 MRHNA, CDR2 SNTAGT. The ends were cut back, 2 bases at V and 0 bases at J, with 11 bases in the middle. The CDR3 runs to 16 residues.

The J gene is TRBJ1-1, the V gene TRBV6-5, with 8 positions matching TRBD1. This CDR3 region has 15 residues. V lost 8 bases, J lost 5 bases, and 13 bases stayed unmatched. CDR1 is MNHEY, CDR2 SVGAGI, per germline. CDR3 coding DNA: TGTGCCAGCGCCGCACAGGGGGGCGGTGGGACTGAAGCTTTCTTT. Protein: CASAAQGGGGTEAFF.

Only a few counts were recorded for this clone. The chain uses TRBV7-3 and TRBJ2-3; 13 bases are a match to TRBD2. Germline assignment: CDR1 SGHTA and CDR2 FQGTGA. V dropped 5 bases and J dropped 9; count of bases not matched to a gene: 14. The CDR3 extends over 17 amino acids. CDR3 nucleotides: TGTGCCAGCAGCCAAGGAGGGGGGACTAGCGGGGCCAAGACGCAGTATTTT. Protein product: CASSQGGGTSGAKTQYF.

This chain links TRBV10-3 with TRBJ1-1; D perhaps matches TRBD1 (6 bases). The CDR3 runs 11 residues. V lost 6 bases to trimming and J lost 4 bases, with 6 bases between them. Per the germline V gene, CDR1 is ENHRY and CDR2 is SYGVKD. The CDR3 coding sequence is TGTGCCATCAGAGGGGGCACTGAAGCTTTCTTT. This translates into CAIRGGTEAFF.

The rearrangement uses TRBV27 and TRBJ1-2, with 9 bases matching TRBD1. CDR3 size: 15 residues. The germline V gene encodes CDR1 MNHEY and CDR2 SMNVEV (reference sequence). V was pared by 5 bases and J by 3 bases, with 7 bases of the junction left unmatched. CDR3 in amino acids: CASSKQGAGDYGYTF. DNA of the CDR3: TGTGCCAGCAGTAAACAGGGGGCAGGGGACTATGGCTACACCTTC.

The chain recombines TRBV27 with TRBJ1-5; TRBD1 matches at 12 bases. Germline CDR1 and CDR2: MNHEY and SMNVEV (reference sequence). V gave up 6 bases and J gave up 4 bases; unmatched junction bases: 4. The CDR3 loop spans 15 amino acids. The CDR3 region is CASRPGQGANQPQHF. DNA of the CDR3: TGTGCCAGCAGGCCGGGACAGGGGGCTAATCAGCCCCAGCATTTT.

The CDR3 coding sequence is TGTGCCAGCAGCGGAGAGGGGGAGAATTACAATGAGCAGTTCTTC. This encodes CASSGEGENYNEQFF. The V gene is TRBV11-2, the J gene TRBJ2-1; a weak D match, TRBD1 (6 bases). V lost 5 bases, J lost 4 bases, and 15 bases lay in between. Germline V lookup: CDR1 SGHAT, CDR2 FQNNGV. The CDR3 consists of 15 residues.

The chain has TRBV5-5 and TRBJ1-4; 7 bases match TRBD1. CDR3 length equals 18 residues. With 0 bases clipped from V and 7 bases from J, the junction kept 15 bases outside the gene matches. Per germline, CDR1 SGHKS and CDR2 YYEKEE (reference sequence). In nucleotides, the CDR3 is TGTGCCAGCAGCTTGGCCGAGTACAGGGGACTGCTCCGTGAAAAACTGTTTTTT. Its translation is CASSLAEYRGLLREKLFF.

The chain recombines TRBV10-3 with TRBJ2-7; TRBD2 matches 12 bases. The CDR3 extends over 13 amino acids. Trimming at V came to 6 bases and at J to 7 bases, leaving 4 bases not matched to a gene. From germline, CDR1 is ENHRY and CDR2 SYGVKD. CDR3 in amino acids: CAIRLAGGNEQYF. In nucleotides, the CDR3 is TGTGCCATCAGACTAGCGGGAGGCAATGAGCAGTACTTC.

The CDR3 sequence: CATSGGTSGSHEQYF. The CDR3 DNA reads as TGTGCCACCAGTGGGGGGACTAGCGGGAGCCACGAGCAGTACTTC. The rearrangement joins TRBV24-1 to TRBJ2-7, with TRBD2 matching 14 bases. The V gene's germline CDR1 is KGHDR and CDR2 SFDVKD. The trim removed 5 bases at V and 5 bases at J, leaving 4 bases unmatched. CDR3 length: 15 residues.

The gene calls are TRBV5-4 and TRBJ2-5; a weak D match, TRBD2 (6 bases). The V gene lost 3 bases and the J gene lost 5 bases, with 11 bases spanning the gap. Germline V gene sequence: CDR1 SGHNT, CDR2 YYREEE (reference sequence). CDR3 length equals 13 residues. This CDR3 is CASSWGDRETQYF. CDR3 nucleotides: TGTGCCAGCAGCTGGGGGGATAGGGAGACCCAGTACTTC.